The text below deals with one TCR beta chain. The starting material, 2 million PBMCs stored at -80 C, gave rise to the unsorted libraries. These data are taken from a study of neurological immune-mediated disorders. TCRdb independently ran MiXCR on the 5' RACE reads; one entry per CDR3 protein. Among about 88,000 distinct CDR3 sequences listed, roughly 4% were seen once. The CDR3 totals 15 residues. Germline lookup yields CDR1 DFQATT and CDR2 SNEGSKA (reference sequence). V gene TRBV20-1 combines with J gene TRBJ1-5; 7 bases are a match to TRBD1. The J call is doubtful: the DNA matches TRBJ2-3 better. The source is a woman aged 18-29 years with multiple sclerosis. The material sequenced was PBMCs. The CDR3, as DNA: TGCAGTGCTAGACCCCAGGGGGTCAGCAATAAGACCCAGTATTTT. Translation: CSARPQGVSNKTQYF.